This T cell receptor beta chain stems from a study of blood T cell repertoires in COVID-19. Study overall: Sites across the United States, Italy and Spain contributed samples from acute and convalescent COVID-19.

With V trimmed by 5 bases and J by 11 bases, 6 bases remained unmatched. CDR1 and CDR2 from the germline V gene are SGHTA and FQGNSA. The CDR3 totals 14 residues. Seattle cases were enrolled at active infection and followed longitudinally. Libraries were prepared by immunoSEQ multiplex PCR; TCRdb keeps only in-frame clonotypes and omits some of them. The sample has about 280,000 clones; around 88% are singletons. The sequencing sample was made of peripheral blood. The chain is built from TRBV7-2 and TRBJ2-1; 13 nucleotides match TRBD2. The receptor's source is a woman in her 70s with COVID-19, enrolled during active disease. Here the CDR3 reads CASSPGLAGAQQFF. CDR3 nucleotide sequence: TGTGCCAGCAGCCCTGGACTAGCGGGGGCCCAGCAGTTCTTC.